These 19 T cell receptor beta chains were sequenced from one sample in a study of blood T cell repertoires in COVID-19. Some clones are missing from TCRdb's copy, which holds only in-frame ones; the method was immunoSEQ multiplex PCR. The table includes fewer than 350,000 clones, around 85% detected once. Sequencing used peripheral blood. The receptors here all came from a woman in her forties or fifties with active or convalescent COVID-19.

The rearrangement uses TRBV7-8 and TRBJ1-2, with 7 bases aligning to TRBD1. The germline gives CDR1 SGHVS, CDR2 FQNEAQ. Trimming removed 5 bases from V and 5 bases from J; junction bases left unmatched: 11. This CDR3 has 15 amino acids. The DNA for the CDR3 is TGTGCCAGCAGCCAAATCCGACAGGGACGGTATGGCTACACCTTC. Protein: CASSQIRQGRYGYTF.

The rearrangement joins TRBV9 to TRBJ2-1; unclear D gene. V shed 2 bases and J shed 2 bases, with 11 bases lying between them. Germline V gives CDR1 SGDLS, CDR2 YYNGEE. CDR3 length: 15 residues. The CDR3 sequence is CASSVHSLTYNEQFF. CDR3 in DNA: TGTGCCAGCAGCGTCCACTCACTTACCTACAATGAGCAGTTCTTC.

The chain carries TRBV6-5 and TRBJ2-3, with 7 bases fitting TRBD1. This CDR3 region has 14 residues. Per the germline V gene, CDR1 is MNHEY and CDR2 is SVGAGI. V gave up 6 bases and J gave up 0 bases; unmatched junction bases: 3. CDR3 sequence: CASRLQGSTDTQYF. The CDR3 nucleotides are TGTGCCAGCAGGCTACAGGGGAGCACAGATACGCAGTATTTT.

The V and J genes are TRBV15 and TRBJ2-7; TRBD1 aligns across 7 bases. V was clipped by 5 bases and J by 2 bases; unmatched bases: 15. Per the germline V gene, CDR1 is LNHNV and CDR2 is YYDKDF (reference sequence). The CDR3 has 17 amino acids. The CDR3 DNA follows: TGTGCCACCAGCGGGGAACCGGGGACAGCCGCGGCCTACGAGCAGTACTTC. As protein: CATSGEPGTAAAYEQYF.

This sequence joins TRBV3-1 (or the pseudogene TRBV3-2) and TRBJ2-2; TRBD2 matches 13 bases. The CDR3 is made up of 18 amino acids. Trimming at V came to 4 bases and at J to 6 bases, leaving 11 bases not matched to a gene. Germline V gene lookup returns CDR1 LGHDT and CDR2 YNNKEL (reference sequence). CDR3 sequence (DNA): TGTGCCAGCAGCCGAACCACTAGCGGGAGGGCCGGGGCCGGGGAGCTGTTTTTT. Its translation: CASSRTTSGRAGAGELFF.

The chain recombines TRBV13 with TRBJ2-2; D may be TRBD2 (5 bases). Trimming took 4 bases from V and 4 from J, leaving 7 bases between them. Germline CDR1 reads PRHDT; CDR2 reads FYEKMQ (reference sequence). The CDR3 length is 13 residues. The CDR3 is CASSYRGTGELFF. CDR3 DNA sequence: TGTGCCAGCAGCTACCGGGGCACCGGGGAGCTGTTTTTT.

The chain is built from TRBV12-3 or TRBV12-4 and TRBJ1-5; 8 bases line up with TRBD1. After removal of 7 bases from V and 7 bases from J, the junction contained 6 bases not matched to a gene. The CDR3 spans 13 residues. CDR3 region: CASKATGEQPQHF. The CDR3 coding sequence is TGTGCCAGCAAAGCGACAGGGGAACAGCCCCAGCATTTT.

The V gene is TRBV7-6, the J gene TRBJ2-7; 9 positions agree with TRBD2. The germline V gene has CDR1 SGHVS and CDR2 FNYEAQ. V lost 1 base to trimming and J lost 5 bases; unmatched junction nucleotides: 12. The CDR3 is 17 amino acids. The CDR3 DNA reads as TGTGCCAGCAGCTTAGAGACCTATAGCGGGAGAGCGGACGAGCAGTACTTC. Translation gives CASSLETYSGRADEQYF.

The rearrangement uses TRBV5-4 and TRBJ2-1, with a tentative D call TRBD1 (5 bases). The V end was cut by 0 bases, the J end by 3 bases, with 10 bases between. The CDR3 consists of 15 residues. Germline V lookup: CDR1 SGHNT, CDR2 YYREEE (reference sequence). CDR3 sequence reads: CASSLGRQNYNEQFF. CDR3 DNA: TGTGCCAGCAGCTTGGGACGACAGAACTACAATGAGCAGTTCTTC.

The chain carries TRBV4-2 and TRBJ2-3; 8 bases align to TRBD2. Germline lookup yields CDR1 LGHNA and CDR2 YNFKEQ. With V trimmed by 1 base and J by 0 bases, 12 bases remained unmatched. CDR3 length: 19 amino acids. Here the CDR3 DNA reads TGTGCCAGCAGCCAAGTGGCGGTTAGCGGGACGTCTAGCACAGATACGCAGTATTTT. This encodes CASSQVAVSGTSSTDTQYF.

The V call is TRBV7-8, the J call TRBJ1-1; a possible D gene is TRBD1 (6 bases). CDR3 length: 13 amino acids. Germline loops: CDR1 SGHVS, CDR2 FQNEAQ. Trimming took off 11 bases at V and 0 bases at J, with 13 bases between the two ends. This CDR3 reads CAATRGMNTEAFF. CDR3 bases: TGTGCCGCTACAAGGGGGATGAACACTGAAGCTTTCTTT.

The chain joins TRBV28 to TRBJ2-3, with D perhaps TRBD1 (6 bases). The V end lost 7 bases, the J end lost 0 bases, and 14 bases lay between the germline ends. CDR3 length: 15 residues. Germline-derived CDR1 and CDR2 are MDHEN and SYDVKM. CDR3 residues: CASIDATGSTDTQYF. Here the CDR3 DNA reads TGTGCCAGCATTGATGCTACAGGGAGCACAGATACGCAGTATTTT.

The V call is TRBV7-9, the J call TRBJ2-1; TRBD2 agrees at 12 bases. The CDR3 consists of 18 residues. Germline V gene sequence: CDR1 SEHNR, CDR2 FQNEAQ (reference sequence). Unmatched junction bases numbered 14, after V lost 7 bases and J lost 4 bases. CDR3 protein: CASTPRLASGRVYNEQFF. As DNA, the CDR3 is TGTGCCAGCACCCCCCGACTGGCTAGCGGGAGGGTTTACAATGAGCAGTTCTTC.

As regards this clone: Mismatch with germline at one junction end may stem from a read error. The chain combines TRBV29-1 with TRBJ1-1; no firm D call. The CDR3 runs to 14 residues. CDR1 and CDR2 (germline): SQVTM, ANQGSEA. CDR3 sequence (DNA): TGCAGCGTTAAAGAGGGCAGCTCGAACACTGAAGCTTTCTTT. This codes for CSVKEGSSNTEAFF.

This clone was picked up one time. V gene TRBV28 combines with J gene TRBJ2-7; a possible D gene is TRBD1 (7 bases). V gave up 6 bases and J gave up 7 bases, with 19 bases separating them. CDR1 is MDHEN and CDR2 is SYDVKM in the germline V gene. There are 14 residues in the CDR3. For the CDR3, the DNA is TGTGCCAGCAGGGGAATCCTGACAGGGAGGGAGCAGTACTTC. It yields the protein CASRGILTGREQYF.

DNA of the CDR3: TGTGCCAGCAGCTCCCGAGCGGGGAACACAGATACGCAGTATTTT. Its protein is CASSSRAGNTDTQYF. The gene calls are TRBV5-4 and TRBJ2-3; 7 bases are shared with TRBD2. The CDR3 consists of 15 residues. Trimming took 3 bases from V and 2 from J; bases not matched to a gene: 6. Germline V gene lookup returns CDR1 SGHNT and CDR2 YYREEE (reference sequence).

The V and J genes are TRBV11-3 and TRBJ2-3; TRBD2 aligns across 12 bases. Germline CDR1 and CDR2: SGHNT and YENEEA. Losses at the gene ends were 3 bases for V and 2 bases for J; bases not matched to a gene: 12. The CDR3 contains 19 residues. The CDR3 DNA is TGTGCCAGCAGCTTTAGGCCCTCCCTAGCGGGAGGGAACACAGATACGCAGTATTTT. Its protein is CASSFRPSLAGGNTDTQYF.

The chain employs TRBV6-1 and TRBJ2-5; D may be TRBD1 (5 bases). Trimming cost V 3 bases and J 1 base, with 12 bases left between them. The CDR3 extends over 15 amino acids. Germline-derived CDR1 and CDR2 are MNHNS and SASEGT. The CDR3 here is CASSEAFRVQETQYF. CDR3 coding DNA: TGTGCCAGCAGTGAGGCCTTCAGGGTCCAAGAGACCCAGTACTTC.

This chain connects TRBV5-1 to TRBJ1-1; D call uncertain. The CDR3 sequence is 14 residues long. Germline V gives CDR1 SGHRS, CDR2 YFSETQ. V gave up 0 bases and J gave up 1 base, with 7 bases separating them. This CDR3 reads CASSLGAENTEAFF. The CDR3 DNA sequence: TGCGCCAGCAGCTTGGGGGCAGAGAACACTGAAGCTTTCTTT. The variable domain in full, with the rest retrieved from reference TRBV5-1 and TRBJ1-1, is KAGVTQTPRYLIKTRGQQVTLSCSPISGHRSVSWYQQTPGQGLQFLFEYFSETQRNKGNFPGRFSGRQFSNSRSEMNVSTLELGDSALYLCASSLGAENTEAFFGQGTRLTVV.